This T cell receptor beta chain comes out of a study of CD8 T cells in ankylosing spondylitis. Germline V gene lookup returns CDR1 WSHSY and CDR2 SAAADI. This CDR3 has 16 residues. The trim removed 4 bases at V and 4 bases at J, leaving 6 bases unmatched. This clonotype was counted a few times. TCRdb itself ran the 5' RACE reads through MiXCR, one entry per CDR3 protein. The table includes around 250,000 distinct CDR3 sequences, 18% detected once. The sequence was obtained from a male donor with ankylosing spondylitis or in good health (not recorded which). The source material was blood, either unsorted or a sorted T cell fraction (not recorded which). J is TRBJ2-3 and V is TRBV10-2, with 12 positions matching TRBD1. CDR3 coding DNA: TGCGCCAGCAGTGCACCGGGACAGGGGGCGTCAGATACGCAGTATTTT. As protein: CASSAPGQGASDTQYF.